This TCR beta chain was profiled in a study of Ad26.COV2.S vaccination and SARS-CoV-2 variants. Turning to the study itself: Participant was drawn from the COV1001 Ad26.COV2.S trial arm.

Overall study findings and caveats: The TCR breadth and depth analyses may have produced an underestimate of total T cell responses.

Treatment of the sample: roughly 19 received Ad26.COV2.S at low or high dose, single or two shots; several received placebo; per-sample allocation not given. Sample collection was performed on day 63 after the first vaccine or placebo injection. Germline CDR1 and CDR2: LGHDT and YNNKEL (reference sequence). The CDR3 is 16 amino acids. V dropped 6 bases and J dropped 4; count of bases not matched to a gene: 9. The table came from immunoSEQ multiplex PCR; TCRdb's copy has only in-frame clones and leaves some out. Of approximately 500,000 clones in the sample, 87% were seen once. On this clone: Its antigen is not identified.

The clonotype was recovered from a person aged 18-60 years who received the Ad26.COV2.S COVID-19 vaccine or a placebo. V is TRBV3-1 (or the pseudogene TRBV3-2) and J is TRBJ2-2; 9 nucleotides match TRBD2. This specimen was peripheral blood, taken in a trial of Ad26.COV2.S vaccine versus placebo. The CDR3, as DNA: TGTGCCAGCAGTCAACTTAGCGGGAGCGGCACCGGGGAGCTGTTTTTT. Translated: CASSQLSGSGTGELFF.